These 24 T cell receptor beta chains were all obtained from the same sample, sequenced in a study of somatic mutations in cytotoxic T cells in rheumatoid arthritis. Assay used: immunoSEQ multiplex PCR; TCRdb lists only in-frame clones, some missing. The sample shows over 15,000 clones, 68% of them seen only once. Sample: CD8+ T cells sorted from blood. These receptor sequences come from an adult with rheumatoid arthritis.

The gene calls are TRBV4-3 and TRBJ2-2; D is undetermined. The CDR3 is 16 amino acids. The germline V and J ends were trimmed by 3 bases and 1 base, with 12 bases remaining between them. Germline values: CDR1 LGHNA, CDR2 YSLEER. CDR3 bases: TGCGCCAGCAGCCACAACTATCGGCAGAACACCGGGGAGCTGTTTTTT. Translation: CASSHNYRQNTGELFF.

The V gene is TRBV6-5, the J gene TRBJ1-1, with a possible D match to TRBD1 (6 bases). Germline values: CDR1 MNHEY, CDR2 SVGAGI. The CDR3 covers 15 residues. Trimming took off 5 bases at V and 0 bases at J, with 13 bases between the two ends. The CDR3 coding sequence is TGTGCCAGCAGTCAGGGGATCGTGATGAACACTGAAGCTTTCTTT. This encodes CASSQGIVMNTEAFF.

Only one count was recorded for this clone. The chain recombines TRBV5-1 with TRBJ2-5, with unresolved D. V was pared by 0 bases and J by 1 base, with 7 bases between. Germline CDR1 is SGHRS and CDR2 is YFSETQ. The CDR3 extends over 14 amino acids. CDR3 bases: TGCGCCAGCAGCTTGGTCATGGTCCAAGAGACCCAGTACTTC. This translates into CASSLVMVQETQYF.

This chain joins TRBV6-5 and TRBJ2-1; unclear D gene. V lost 0 bases, J lost 0 bases, and 9 bases lay in between. Germline lookup yields CDR1 MNHEY and CDR2 SVGAGI. This CDR3 has 16 amino acids. The DNA for the CDR3 is TGTGCCAGCAGTTACTCGGTCTCGAGCTCCTACAATGAGCAGTTCTTC. Its translation: CASSYSVSSSYNEQFF.

The gene calls are TRBV2 and TRBJ1-5; 8 bases are a match to TRBD1. Trimming removed 6 bases from V and 6 bases from J; junction bases left unmatched: 4. This CDR3 comprises 13 residues. The germline CDR1 and CDR2 sequences are SNHLY and FYNNEI. CDR3 nucleotides: TGTGCCAGCAGGCCGACAGGGGCTCAGCCCCAGCATTTT. This translates into CASRPTGAQPQHF.

This clone is labeled as medium-sized (0.01 to 0.1%). V usage is TRBV7-9 and J usage is TRBJ1-4; D not certain. This CDR3 spans 15 amino acids. Germline assignment: CDR1 SEHNR and CDR2 FQNEAQ (reference sequence). V dropped 5 bases and J dropped 14 bases, with 24 bases sitting between them. The CDR3 region has the DNA TGTGCCAGCAGCCAAGAGACGGCCCGCTCCGAGGTCCTGTTTTTT. Amino acids: CASSQETARSEVLFF.

This chain uses TRBV2 with TRBJ1-1, with 7 bases aligning to TRBD1. With 6 bases clipped from V and 0 bases from J, the junction kept 4 bases outside the gene matches. This CDR3 contains 14 residues. From germline, CDR1 is SNHLY and CDR2 FYNNEI. CDR3 DNA sequence: TGTGCCAGCAGCTCGGGACAGATGAACACTGAAGCTTTCTTT. Protein sequence: CASSSGQMNTEAFF.

J is TRBJ2-6 and V is TRBV2, with unresolved D. Germline loops: CDR1 SNHLY, CDR2 FYNNEI. V lost 10 bases, J lost 4 bases, and 14 bases lay in between. CDR3 length: 14 residues. CDR3 amino acids: CAIQWGAGANVLTF. CDR3 bases: TGTGCCATCCAGTGGGGTGCGGGGGCCAACGTCCTGACTTTC.

The J gene is TRBJ2-7, the V gene TRBV6-5; D possibly corresponds to TRBD2 (6 bases). The CDR3 is 14 amino acids. Germline CDR1 is MNHEY and CDR2 is SVGAGI. The V gene lost 4 bases and the J gene lost 2 bases, with 12 bases spanning the gap. The CDR3, as DNA: TGTGCCAGCAGTTGGAGCGGGCCGACCTACGAGCAGTACTTC. Translated: CASSWSGPTYEQYF.

The J gene is TRBJ1-1, the V gene TRBV5-6; D ambiguous. The CDR3 spans 12 residues. Germline loops: CDR1 SGHDT, CDR2 YYEEEE. The V end lost 0 bases, the J end lost 4 bases, and 4 bases lay between the germline ends. The CDR3 nucleotides read TGTGCCAGCAGCTTGGGGGTCACTGAAGCTTTCTTT. It translates to CASSLGVTEAFF.

The rearrangement uses TRBV7-9 and TRBJ2-3; TRBD1 aligns across 7 bases. Unmatched junction bases numbered 4, after V lost 5 bases and J lost 2 bases. CDR1 and CDR2 from the germline V gene are SEHNR and FQNEAQ (reference sequence). The CDR3 loop spans 14 amino acids. CDR3 in DNA: TGTGCCAGCAGCCGGGACAGCTCCACAGATACGCAGTATTTT. As protein: CASSRDSSTDTQYF. The full variable domain, its missing parts supplied by reference TRBV7-9 and TRBJ2-3, is DTGVSQNPRHKITKRGQNVTFRCDPISEHNRLYWYRQTLGQGPEFLTYFQNEAQLEKSRLLSDRFSAERPKGSFSTLEIQRTEQGDSAMYLCASSRDSSTDTQYFGPGTRLTVL.

This clone has just a few counts. The V and J genes are TRBV2 and TRBJ2-2; possible D gene TRBD1, 6 bases. V lost 7 bases and J lost 4, with 16 bases in between. This CDR3 region has 15 residues. Germline V lookup: CDR1 SNHLY, CDR2 FYNNEI. The CDR3 DNA reads as TGTGCCAGCACCTCAGTGGACAGCGTCACCGGGGAGCTGTTTTTT. Protein: CASTSVDSVTGELFF.

The chain joins TRBV19 to TRBJ1-1, with D possibly TRBD1 on 5 matching bases. The CDR3 is 20 amino acids. The germline V gene has CDR1 LNHDA and CDR2 SQIVND (reference sequence). Trimming took 0 bases from V and 0 from J, leaving 23 bases between them. The CDR3 bases are TGTGCCAGTAGTATAGATGGGGGGATCGGGCGAACTAGACTGAACACTGAAGCTTTCTTT. Its translation is CASSIDGGIGRTRLNTEAFF.

The chain carries TRBV9 and TRBJ2-3; D perhaps matches TRBD2 (6 bases). Germline V gene data show CDR1 as SGDLS and CDR2 as YYNGEE. The CDR3 is 12 residues long. V shed 0 bases and J shed 10 bases, with 9 bases lying between them. The CDR3 DNA reads as TGTGCCAGCAGCGTAGGGGGGGAAGCGCAGTATTTT. Encoded protein: CASSVGGEAQYF.

The chain is built from TRBV7-6 and TRBJ2-5; D is uncertain. Trimming left V 2 bases short and J 2 bases short, with 12 bases between. The CDR3 covers 15 residues. Germline CDR1 is SGHVS and CDR2 is FNYEAQ. In DNA form, the CDR3 reads TGTGCCAGCAGCTTATGGTCTGTGGAACAAGAGACCCAGTACTTC. Translation gives CASSLWSVEQETQYF.

The V and J genes are TRBV9 and TRBJ2-5; 7 bases are a match to TRBD2. V gave up 0 bases and J gave up 5 bases; unmatched junction bases: 10. Germline loops: CDR1 SGDLS, CDR2 YYNGEE. This CDR3 is 16 amino acids long. The CDR3 region is CASSVVDQGGEETQYF. CDR3 nucleotides: TGTGCCAGCAGCGTAGTAGATCAGGGAGGGGAGGAGACCCAGTACTTC.

The chain is built from TRBV11-2 and TRBJ2-2, with unresolved D. CDR1 and CDR2 (germline): SGHAT, FQNNGV. V lost 1 base and J lost 1, with 7 bases in between. This CDR3 has 15 amino acids. CDR3 sequence (DNA): TGTGCCAGCAGCTTAGGGACCCTGAACACCGGGGAGCTGTTTTTT. It codes for CASSLGTLNTGELFF.

This clone was recorded a few times. This rearrangement joins TRBV10-2 to TRBJ2-7; TRBD1 matches 9 bases. Germline CDR1 reads WSHSY; CDR2 reads SAAADI. The CDR3 sequence is 14 residues long. Unmatched junction bases numbered 5, after V lost 3 bases and J lost 5 bases. The CDR3 DNA sequence: TGCGCCAGCAGTGATGGACAGGGGTACAACGAGCAGTACTTC. It translates to CASSDGQGYNEQYF.

This rearrangement joins TRBV29-1 to TRBJ2-5; D is ambiguous. Deletions cut 4 bases from V and 5 bases from J, with 8 bases between. Germline CDR1 and CDR2: SQVTM and ANQGSEA. The CDR3 covers 11 residues. CDR3 bases: TGCAGCGTTGGTCTGTCCGAGACCCAGTACTTC. Its protein is CSVGLSETQYF.

V usage is TRBV16 and J usage is TRBJ1-4; no clear D gene. Germline values: CDR1 KGHSY, CDR2 FQNENV. V was shortened by 4 bases and J by 5 bases, with 17 bases between the two germline ends. The CDR3 consists of 16 residues. The DNA for the CDR3 is TGTGCCAGCAGCCGAAACAGCGGCAGCTCGAATGAAAAACTGTTTTTT. Its translation: CASSRNSGSSNEKLFF.

The chain carries TRBV4-3 and TRBJ2-1; D call uncertain. Germline-derived CDR1 and CDR2 are LGHNA and YSLEER. The length of the CDR3 is 13 residues. V lost 4 bases, J lost 7 bases, and 11 bases lay in between. The CDR3 DNA follows: TGCGCCAGCAGCCCCGGGCAGGCGAATGAGCAGTTCTTC. Encoded protein: CASSPGQANEQFF.

This chain uses TRBV6-5 with TRBJ2-6; 10 bases match TRBD1. Germline values: CDR1 MNHEY, CDR2 SVGAGI. J lost 0 bases, V lost 8 bases, and 1 base had no gene match. The CDR3 has 15 amino acids. CDR3 protein: CASRDRGSGANVLTF. CDR3 DNA sequence: TGTGCCAGCCGGGACAGGGGCTCTGGGGCCAACGTCCTGACTTTC.

V usage is TRBV19 and J usage is TRBJ2-5; D is uncertain. There are 13 residues in the CDR3. Germline values: CDR1 LNHDA, CDR2 SQIVND (reference sequence). Trimming pared 4 bases from V and 5 bases from J, leaving 11 bases between. The CDR3 nucleotides are TGTGCCAGTAGTAAACACCGGCGGGAGACCCAGTACTTC. Its translation is CASSKHRRETQYF.

The chain employs TRBV9 and TRBJ2-5; D perhaps matches TRBD2 (5 bases). Germline V lookup: CDR1 SGDLS, CDR2 YYNGEE. The CDR3 is 15 residues long. V lost 0 bases to trimming and J lost 5 bases, with 14 bases between them. CDR3 DNA: TGTGCCAGCAGCGTAGAGAGGGTTTCGGGGGAGACCCAGTACTTC. It encodes CASSVERVSGETQYF.